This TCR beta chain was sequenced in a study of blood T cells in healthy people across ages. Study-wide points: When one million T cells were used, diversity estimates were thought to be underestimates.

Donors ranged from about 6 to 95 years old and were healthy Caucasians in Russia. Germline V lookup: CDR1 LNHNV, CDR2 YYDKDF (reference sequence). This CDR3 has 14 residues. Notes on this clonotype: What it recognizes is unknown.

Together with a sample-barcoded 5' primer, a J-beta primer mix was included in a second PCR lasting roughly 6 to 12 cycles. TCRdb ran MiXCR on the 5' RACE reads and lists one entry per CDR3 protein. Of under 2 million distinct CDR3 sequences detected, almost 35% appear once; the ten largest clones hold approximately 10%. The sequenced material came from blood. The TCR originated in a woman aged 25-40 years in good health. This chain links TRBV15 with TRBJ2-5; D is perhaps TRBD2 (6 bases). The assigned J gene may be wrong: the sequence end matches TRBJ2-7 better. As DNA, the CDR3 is TGTGCCACCAGCAGTTGGGACTCACTCTACGAGCAGTACTTC. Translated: CATSSWDSLYEQYF.